The 2 T cell receptor beta chains given below trace back to one sample, sequenced in a study of OX40 agonist ivuxolimab in advanced cancers. Assay: immunoSEQ multiplex PCR; the TCRdb copy retains only in-frame clones and omits some. The sample carries some 85,000 clones, about 89% recorded once. The sequences come from CD4+ or CD8+ T cells sorted from blood, collected in a trial of the OX40 agonist ivuxolimab. The source is an adult with an advanced solid tumor such as melanoma, head and neck, liver or kidney cancer.

The V gene is TRBV2, the J gene TRBJ1-2; 7 positions agree with TRBD1. The J segment lost 2 bases and the V segment lost 5 bases, leaving 5 bases of the junction unmatched. This CDR3 contains 14 residues. In germline, CDR1 is SNHLY, CDR2 FYNNEI. This CDR3 reads CASSPGGLNYGYTF. The CDR3 coding sequence is TGTGCCAGCAGTCCAGGGGGATTGAACTATGGCTACACCTTC.

The chain joins TRBV7-9 to TRBJ2-1; 14 bases agree with TRBD2. The CDR3 sequence is 15 residues long. Germline CDR1 reads SEHNR; CDR2 reads FQNEAQ (reference sequence). Trimming took 1 base from V and 9 from J; bases not matched to a gene: 2. The CDR3 loop is CASSLGLAGGSEQFF. The CDR3 DNA follows: TGTGCCAGCAGCTTAGGACTAGCGGGAGGGAGTGAGCAGTTCTTC.